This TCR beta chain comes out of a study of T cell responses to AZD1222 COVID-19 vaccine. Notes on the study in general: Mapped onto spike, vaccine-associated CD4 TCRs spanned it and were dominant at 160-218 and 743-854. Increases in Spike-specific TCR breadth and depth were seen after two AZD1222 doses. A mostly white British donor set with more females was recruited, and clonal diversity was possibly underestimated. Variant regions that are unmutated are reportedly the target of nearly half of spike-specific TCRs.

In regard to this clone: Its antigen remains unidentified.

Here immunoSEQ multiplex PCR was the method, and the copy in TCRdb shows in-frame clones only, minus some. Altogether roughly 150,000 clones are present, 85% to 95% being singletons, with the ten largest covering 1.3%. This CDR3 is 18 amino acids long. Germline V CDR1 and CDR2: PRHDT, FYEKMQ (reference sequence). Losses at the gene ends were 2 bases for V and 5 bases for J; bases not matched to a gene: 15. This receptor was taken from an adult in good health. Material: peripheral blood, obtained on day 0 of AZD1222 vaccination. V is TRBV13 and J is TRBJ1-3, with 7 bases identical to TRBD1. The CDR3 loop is CASSLYRTGRTFRNTIYF. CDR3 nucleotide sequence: TGTGCCAGCAGCTTATACCGGACAGGCCGGACGTTTAGAAACACCATATATTTT.